This record covers a single TCR beta chain. The antigen is undetermined. 60 Vbeta and 13 Jbeta primers were used in PCR. This table comes from immunoSEQ multiplex PCR, and its TCRdb copy is limited to in-frame clones, with some not included. In the table there are over 80,000 clones, roughly 70% of which are singletons. The data were taken from a study of cytomegalovirus exposure and HLA in healthy donors. Overall study findings and caveats: It was reported that TCR beta sequences correctly inferred the HLA-A and HLA-B alleles for most subjects. Immune exposure data for these donors was limited to CMV serostatus. Cytomegalovirus association was listed for roughly 160 TCR beta chains.

Sequenced input: PBMCs. This TCR was sampled from a man aged 35-49 years in good health and CMV-seronegative.

DNA of the CDR3: TGTGCCAGCAGCTTATTGTCCGGACAGGTCGGTTCACCCCTCCACTTT. Amino acid sequence: CASSLLSGQVGSPLHF. J is TRBJ1-6 and V is TRBV7-2, with 7 nucleotides matching TRBD1. This CDR3 contains 16 residues. The V gene end was trimmed by 2 bases and the J gene end by 9 bases; junction bases not matched to a gene: 10. The germline V gene encodes CDR1 SGHTA and CDR2 FQGNSA.